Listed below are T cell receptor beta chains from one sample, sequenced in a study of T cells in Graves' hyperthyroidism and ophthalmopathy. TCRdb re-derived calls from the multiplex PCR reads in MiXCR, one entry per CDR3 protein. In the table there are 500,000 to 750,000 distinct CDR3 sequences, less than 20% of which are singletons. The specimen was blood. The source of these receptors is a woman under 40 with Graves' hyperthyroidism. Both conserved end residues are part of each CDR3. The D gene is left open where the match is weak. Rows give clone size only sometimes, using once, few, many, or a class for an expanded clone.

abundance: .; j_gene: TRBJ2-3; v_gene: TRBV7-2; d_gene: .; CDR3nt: TGTGCCGGCAGGCCACCATGGGGGGAGAGCGCAGATACGCAGTATTTT; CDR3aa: CAGRPPWGESADTQYF
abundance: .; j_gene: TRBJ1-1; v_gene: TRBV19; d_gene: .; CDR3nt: TGTGCCAGTAGCATAGAGAACACTGAAGCTTTCTTT; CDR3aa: CASSIENTEAFF
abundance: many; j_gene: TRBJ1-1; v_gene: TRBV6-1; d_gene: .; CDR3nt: TGTGCCAGCAGAACCCCTGGAGCCACTGAAGCTTTCTTT; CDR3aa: CASRTPGATEAFF
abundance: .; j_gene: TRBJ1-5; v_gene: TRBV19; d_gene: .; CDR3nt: TGTGCCAGTAGTATTCCGTACAGCCGGGGCAATCAGCCCCAGCATTTT; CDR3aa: CASSIPYSRGNQPQHF
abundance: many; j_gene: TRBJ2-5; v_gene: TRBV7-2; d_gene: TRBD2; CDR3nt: TGTGCCAGCAGTACGGGGGGAGGACTCAGGGAGACCCAGTACTTC; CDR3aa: CASSTGGGLRETQYF
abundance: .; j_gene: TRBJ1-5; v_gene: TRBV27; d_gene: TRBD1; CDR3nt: TGTGCCAGCACCCGGACAGGGGGCGCGGGTCAGCCCCAGCATTTT; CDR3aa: CASTRTGGAGQPQHF
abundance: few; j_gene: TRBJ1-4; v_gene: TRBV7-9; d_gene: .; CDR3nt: TGTGCCAGCAGCCCAAGAACGAGTGAAAAACTGTTTTTT; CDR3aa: CASSPRTSEKLFF
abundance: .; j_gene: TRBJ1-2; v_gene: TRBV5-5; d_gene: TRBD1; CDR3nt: TGTGCCAGCAGCCGAGGGACAGGGGGCGCATTTGACTATGGCTACACCTTC; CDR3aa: CASSRGTGGAFDYGYTF
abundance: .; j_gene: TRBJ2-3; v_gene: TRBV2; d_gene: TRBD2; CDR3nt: TGTGCCAGCAGTGTATTTGGGACTAGCGGGAGCGCAGATACGCAGTATTTT; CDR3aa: CASSVFGTSGSADTQYF
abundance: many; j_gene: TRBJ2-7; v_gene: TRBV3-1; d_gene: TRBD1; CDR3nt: TGTGCCAGCAGCCAAAGACAGGGCACCTCCTACGAGCAGTACTTC; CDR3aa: CASSQRQGTSYEQYF
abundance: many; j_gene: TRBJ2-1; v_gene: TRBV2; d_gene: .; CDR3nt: TGTGCCAGCAGTGAAGAAGCCGGACTCGAGCAGTTCTTC; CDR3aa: CASSEEAGLEQFF
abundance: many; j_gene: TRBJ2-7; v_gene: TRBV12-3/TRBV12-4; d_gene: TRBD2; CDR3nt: TGTGCCAGCAGCCGGGGACTAGCGGGATTCGAGCAGTACTTC; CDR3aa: CASSRGLAGFEQYF
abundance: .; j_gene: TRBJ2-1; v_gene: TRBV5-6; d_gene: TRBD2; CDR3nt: TGTGCCAGCAGCCCGGGACTAGCGGGAGTCCCGTTCTTC; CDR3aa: CASSPGLAGVPFF
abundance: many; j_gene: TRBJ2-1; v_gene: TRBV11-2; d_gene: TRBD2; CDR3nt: TGTGCCAGCAGCTTAGGGGGAGGGCCCTACAATGAGCAGTTCTTC; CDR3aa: CASSLGGGPYNEQFF
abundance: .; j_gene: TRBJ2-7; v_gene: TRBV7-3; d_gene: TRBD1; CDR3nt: TGTGCCAGCAGCTTAATCGGGACAGCCTCGTTCGAGCAGTACTTC; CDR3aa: CASSLIGTASFEQYF
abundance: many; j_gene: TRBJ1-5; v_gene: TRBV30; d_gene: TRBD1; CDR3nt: TGTGCCTGGAGTTTAGGACAGGGTCAGCCCCAGCATTTT; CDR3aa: CAWSLGQGQPQHF
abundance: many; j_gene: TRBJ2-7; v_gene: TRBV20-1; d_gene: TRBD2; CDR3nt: TGCAGTGCTAGTGCGGGGCTAGCGGGAGACTACGAGCAGTACTTC; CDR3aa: CSASAGLAGDYEQYF
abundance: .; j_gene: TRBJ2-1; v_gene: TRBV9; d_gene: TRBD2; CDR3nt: TGTGCCAGCAGCGTAGAGTTAGCGGGAGTGGGGAATGAGCAGTTCTTC; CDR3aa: CASSVELAGVGNEQFF
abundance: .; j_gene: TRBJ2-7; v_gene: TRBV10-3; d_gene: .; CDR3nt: TGTGCCATCAGTGGACAGGAATCCTACGAGCAGTACTTC; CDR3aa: CAISGQESYEQYF
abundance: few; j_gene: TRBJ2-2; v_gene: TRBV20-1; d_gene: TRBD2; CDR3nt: TGCAGTGCTAGAGCGCATACTAGCGGGAGCCTTGCCGGGGAGCTGTTTTTT; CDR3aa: CSARAHTSGSLAGELFF
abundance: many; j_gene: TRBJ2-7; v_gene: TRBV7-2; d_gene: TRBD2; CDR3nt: TGTGCCAGCAGCTTAGTCGGGATAGCGGGAAACCGCGGGCTAAGGTCCTACGAGCAGTACTTC; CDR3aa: CASSLVGIAGNRGLRSYEQYF
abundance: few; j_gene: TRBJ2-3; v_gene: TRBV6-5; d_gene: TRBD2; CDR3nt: TGTGCCAGCAGATTTACTAGCGGGAGCACAGATACGCAGTATTTT; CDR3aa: CASRFTSGSTDTQYF
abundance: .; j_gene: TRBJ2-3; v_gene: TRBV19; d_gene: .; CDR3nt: TGTGCCAGTAGTATAGGTCGAGGTTTTGAACTGGAGAGCACAGATACGCAGTATTTT; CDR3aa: CASSIGRGFELESTDTQYF
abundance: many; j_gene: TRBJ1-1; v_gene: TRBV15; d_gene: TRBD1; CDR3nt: TGTGCCACCAGCAGCCGAGGGGGCTTTAGGAACACTGAAGCTTTCTTT; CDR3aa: CATSSRGGFRNTEAFF
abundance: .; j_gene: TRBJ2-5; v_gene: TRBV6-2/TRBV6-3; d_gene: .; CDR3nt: TGTGCCAGCAGTTACTCGAGGGGGAGGGGGACCCAGTACTTC; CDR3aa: CASSYSRGRGTQYF
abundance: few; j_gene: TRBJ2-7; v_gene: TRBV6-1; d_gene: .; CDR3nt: TGTGCCAGCATAGAAACAGGGTTGACCTACGAGCAGTACTTC; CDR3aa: CASIETGLTYEQYF
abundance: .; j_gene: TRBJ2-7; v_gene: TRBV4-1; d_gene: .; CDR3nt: TGCGCCAGCAGCCAGCGGGACGGTTCCAGCTACGAGCAGTACTTC; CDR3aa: CASSQRDGSSYEQYF
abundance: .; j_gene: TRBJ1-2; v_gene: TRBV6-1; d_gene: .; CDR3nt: TGTGCCAGCAGACTACAAGGGGAAAGCCGTGGCTACACCTTC; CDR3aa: CASRLQGESRGYTF
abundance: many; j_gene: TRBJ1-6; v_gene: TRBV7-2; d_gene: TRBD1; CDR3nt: TGTGCCAGCGGAACCGGGACAGGGAGCTCACCCCTCCACTTT; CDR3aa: CASGTGTGSSPLHF
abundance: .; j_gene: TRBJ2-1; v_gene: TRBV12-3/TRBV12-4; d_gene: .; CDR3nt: TGTGCCAGCAGTTTTACTAGTATAAATTACAATGAGCAGTTCTTC; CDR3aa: CASSFTSINYNEQFF
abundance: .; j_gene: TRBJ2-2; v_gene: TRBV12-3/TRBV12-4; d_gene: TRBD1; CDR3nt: TGTGCCAGCAGAGAGACAGGGGGATCTCACGGGGAGCTGTTTTTT; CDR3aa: CASRETGGSHGELFF